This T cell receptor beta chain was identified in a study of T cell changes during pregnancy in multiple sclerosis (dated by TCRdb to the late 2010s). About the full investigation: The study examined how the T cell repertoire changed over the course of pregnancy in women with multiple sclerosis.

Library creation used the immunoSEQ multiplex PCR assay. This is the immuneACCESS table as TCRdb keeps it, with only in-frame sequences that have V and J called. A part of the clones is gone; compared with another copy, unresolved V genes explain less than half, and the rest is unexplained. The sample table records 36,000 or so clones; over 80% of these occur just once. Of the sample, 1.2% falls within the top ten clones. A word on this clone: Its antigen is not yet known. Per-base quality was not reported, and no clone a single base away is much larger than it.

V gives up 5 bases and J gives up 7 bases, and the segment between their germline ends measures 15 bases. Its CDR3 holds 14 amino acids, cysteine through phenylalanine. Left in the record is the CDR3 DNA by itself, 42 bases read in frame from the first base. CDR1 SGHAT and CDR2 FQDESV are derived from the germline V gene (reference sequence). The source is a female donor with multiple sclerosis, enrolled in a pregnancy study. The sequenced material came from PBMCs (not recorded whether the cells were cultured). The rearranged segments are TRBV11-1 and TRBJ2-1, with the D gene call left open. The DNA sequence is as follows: TGTGCCAGCAGCCTCCGTCCGCCTGGAAATGAGCAGTTCTTC. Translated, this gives CASSLRPPGNEQFF.